The 21 T cell receptor beta chains below come from one sample, sequenced in a study of PD-1 and CTLA-4 blockade in melanoma. The repertoire was sequenced with immunoSEQ multiplex PCR; TCRdb's copy has only in-frame clones and lacks some. The top ten hold around an eighth of the sample, which has around 16,000 clones, about 71% seen once. The sample was CD8+ T cells from peripheral blood, taken from a patient given anti-PD-1 treatment. These receptors originate from a human donor with melanoma.

The chain uses TRBV19 and TRBJ2-1, with TRBD2 matching over 8 bases. With V trimmed by 7 bases and J by 0 bases, 5 bases remained unmatched. The CDR3 contains 15 residues. Germline values: CDR1 LNHDA, CDR2 SQIVND (reference sequence). The CDR3 nucleotides are TGTGCCAGTATCGGCGGGGGGCCCTCCTACAATGAGCAGTTCTTC. Residues: CASIGGGPSYNEQFF.

The chain joins TRBV14 to TRBJ1-2; D uncertain. V shed 2 bases and J shed 6 bases, with 10 bases lying between them. Germline V lookup: CDR1 SGHDN, CDR2 FVKESK. The CDR3 runs to 13 residues. CDR3 region: CASSQREYHGYTF. The CDR3 nucleotides read TGTGCCAGCAGCCAACGGGAATACCATGGCTACACCTTC.

In the case of this clone: At one end, the junction sequence differs from germline, possibly due to a read error. The rearrangement joins TRBV4-1 to TRBJ2-1, with 7 nucleotides matching TRBD1. The CDR3 is made up of 12 amino acids. Germline values: CDR1 MGHRA, CDR2 YSYEKL. DNA of the CDR3: TGCGCCAGCAGCCGAGATGGTAGGGGGCTGGTCTTC. Protein product: CASSRDGRGLVF.

This chain links TRBV5-3 with TRBJ1-6; TRBD1 agrees at 8 bases. TRBV5-3 is identified as an open reading frame with a role that is uncertain. The CDR3 runs 15 residues. V gave up 4 bases and J gave up 8 bases; unmatched junction bases: 8. The CDR3 DNA is TGTGCCAGAAGCGCGAGACAGGGGAACCATTCACCCCTCCACTTT. As protein: CARSARQGNHSPLHF.

This rearrangement joins TRBV29-1 to TRBJ1-5, with 10 bases that match TRBD1. After removal of 3 bases from V and 6 bases from J, the junction contained 8 bases not matched to a gene. The CDR3 is made up of 15 amino acids. The germline gives CDR1 SQVTM, CDR2 ANQGSEA. The CDR3 reads CSVETGGERGQPQHF. CDR3 in DNA: TGCAGCGTTGAGACAGGGGGCGAGAGGGGTCAGCCCCAGCATTTT.

This clone has only a few counts. The V gene is TRBV7-8, the J gene TRBJ2-3, with TRBD1 matching 7 bases. CDR1 SGHVS and CDR2 FQNEAQ come from the germline V gene. V was clipped by 5 bases and J by 0 bases; unmatched bases: 5. CDR3 length: 15 amino acids. CDR3 bases: TGTGCCAGCAGCCTGCGACAGGGAAGCACAGATACGCAGTATTTT. Protein: CASSLRQGSTDTQYF. Combining the CDR3 with reference TRBV7-8 and TRBJ2-3 gives the whole variable domain GAGVSQSPRYKVAKRGQDVALRCDPISGHVSLFWYQQALGQGPEFLTYFQNEAQLDKSGLPSDRFFAERPEGSVSTLKIQRTQQEDSAVYLCASSLRQGSTDTQYFGPGTRLTVL.

This clone was seen once. The CDR3 spells CASSSSSETNEKLFF. The CDR3 DNA reads as TGTGCCAGCAGCTCCTCGAGTGAAACTAATGAAAAACTGTTTTTT. The chain carries TRBV7-9 and TRBJ1-4; no firm D call. V lost 4 bases and J lost 1, with 10 bases in between. The CDR3 is 15 residues long. Germline V CDR1 and CDR2: SEHNR, FQNEAQ (reference sequence).

The rearrangement links TRBV11-2 to TRBJ1-2; a possible D gene is TRBD1 (6 bases). Germline V gene sequence: CDR1 SGHAT, CDR2 FQNNGV. Trimming pared 6 bases from V and 4 bases from J, leaving 12 bases between. The CDR3 runs to 13 residues. CDR3 protein: CASSHRVGYGYTF. The CDR3 DNA is TGTGCCAGCAGTCACAGGGTCGGCTATGGCTACACCTTC. The full variable domain, with the rest looked up from reference TRBV11-2 and TRBJ1-2, is EAGVAQSPRYKIIEKRQSVAFWCNPISGHATLYWYQQILGQGPKLLIQFQNNGVVDDSQLPKDRFSAERLKGVDSTLKIQPAKLEDSAVYLCASSHRVGYGYTFGSGTRLTVV.

The CDR3 loop reads CATSTGREGPYEQYF. The DNA of the CDR3 is TGTGCCACCAGCACAGGGCGGGAGGGCCCCTACGAGCAGTACTTC. The V and J genes are TRBV15 and TRBJ2-7; TRBD2 matches at 9 bases. The CDR3 extends over 15 amino acids. The V segment lost 4 bases and the J segment 2 bases; nucleotides outside the gene matches: 6. CDR1 is LNHNV and CDR2 is YYDKDF in the germline V gene (reference sequence). The variable domain in full, completed from reference TRBV15 and TRBJ2-7, reads DAMVIQNPRYQVTQFGKPVTLSCSQTLNHNVMYWYQQKSSQAPKLLFHYYDKDFNNEADTPDNFQSRRPNTSFCFLDIRSPGLGDTAMYLCATSTGREGPYEQYFGPGTRLTVT.

The V call is TRBV6-6, the J call TRBJ1-1; D unresolved. The V gene lost 2 bases and the J gene lost 5 bases, with 12 bases spanning the gap. Germline V gives CDR1 MNHNY, CDR2 SVGAGI (reference sequence). The CDR3 length is 14 residues. CDR3 sequence: CASSYLGKGTEAFF. CDR3 in DNA: TGTGCCAGCAGTTACCTGGGGAAGGGTACTGAAGCTTTCTTT.

This rearrangement joins TRBV29-1 to TRBJ2-1, with TRBD2 matching 9 bases. There are 16 residues in the CDR3. CDR1 is SQVTM, CDR2 ANQGSEA, per germline. V lost 3 bases, J lost 2 bases, and 8 bases stayed unmatched. The CDR3 region is CSVDEVAGEAYNEQFF. CDR3 sequence (DNA): TGCAGCGTTGACGAGGTAGCGGGAGAAGCCTACAATGAGCAGTTCTTC.

The sample holds a few counts of this clone. The rearrangement uses TRBV12-3 or TRBV12-4 and TRBJ1-1; D is undetermined. CDR3 size: 12 residues. V was cut by 6 bases and J by 1 base, with 6 bases left in between. CDR3 DNA sequence: TGTGCCAGCAGCCACTGGAACACTGAAGCTTTCTTT. The encoded protein is CASSHWNTEAFF.

This clone was seen a handful of times. The chain couples TRBV2 to TRBJ1-1, with D perhaps matching TRBD1 (5 bases). The CDR3 is 12 amino acids. Germline V CDR1 and CDR2: SNHLY, FYNNEI. Trimming left V 7 bases short and J 5 bases short, with 11 bases between. CDR3: CASKDGHTEAFF. For the CDR3, the DNA is TGTGCCAGCAAGGACGGACATACTGAAGCTTTCTTT.

The chain combines TRBV11-3 with TRBJ1-2, with 7 bases that match TRBD1. The CDR3 is 14 residues long. The J segment lost 2 bases and the V segment lost 5 bases, leaving 5 bases of the junction unmatched. Per germline, CDR1 SGHNT and CDR2 YENEEA. The CDR3 DNA sequence: TGTGCCAGCAGCCCCCTAGGGGGCAACTATGGCTACACCTTC. This sequence encodes CASSPLGGNYGYTF. Together with reference TRBV11-3 and TRBJ1-2, the CDR3 gives the full variable domain: EAGVVQSPRYKIIEKKQPVAFWCNPISGHNTLYWYLQNLGQGPELLIRYENEEAVDDSQLPKDRFSAERLKGVDSTLKIQPAELGDSAVYLCASSPLGGNYGYTFGSGTRLTVV.

V and J are TRBV7-9 and TRBJ2-1; 7 bases map to TRBD1. This CDR3 contains 13 residues. Losses at the gene ends were 4 bases for V and 6 bases for J; bases not matched to a gene: 3. From germline, CDR1 is SEHNR and CDR2 FQNEAQ (reference sequence). The CDR3 spells CASSSGQTNEQFF. The CDR3 DNA sequence: TGTGCCAGCAGCTCGGGACAGACCAATGAGCAGTTCTTC.

The V gene is TRBV24-1, the J gene TRBJ2-2, with a tentative D call TRBD1 (6 bases). Germline V lookup: CDR1 KGHDR, CDR2 SFDVKD. The V end was cut by 3 bases, the J end by 1 base, with 11 bases between. CDR3 length: 16 residues. The CDR3 sequence: CATSDPGQMNTGELFF. The CDR3 bases are TGTGCCACCAGTGATCCAGGACAGATGAACACCGGGGAGCTGTTTTTT.

This chain uses TRBV10-3 with TRBJ1-1; 10 bases are a match to TRBD1. CDR1 is ENHRY, CDR2 SYGVKD, per germline. The CDR3 loop spans 13 amino acids. Trimming removed 7 bases from V and 5 bases from J; junction bases left unmatched: 4. The CDR3: CAITGTGETEAFF. For the CDR3, the DNA is TGTGCCATCACTGGGACAGGGGAAACTGAAGCTTTCTTT.

This sequence joins TRBV10-1 and TRBJ1-1, with 7 bases fitting TRBD1. From germline, CDR1 is WNHNN and CDR2 SYGVQD (reference sequence). V lost 6 bases and J lost 0; bases outside the gene matches: 13. The CDR3 totals 17 residues. The CDR3: CASRTGWKLRMNTEAFF. The CDR3 DNA reads TGCGCCAGCAGGACAGGGTGGAAGCTAAGGATGAACACTGAAGCTTTCTTT.

The chain combines TRBV4-2 with TRBJ2-1, with 11 positions matching TRBD2. The length of the CDR3 is 18 residues. Per the germline V gene, CDR1 is LGHNA and CDR2 is YNFKEQ. Trimming took 0 bases from V and 0 from J; bases not matched to a gene: 4. The CDR3, as DNA: TGTGCCAGCAGCCAAGATGGGGGACTAGCGGTCTCCTACAATGAGCAGTTCTTC. This sequence encodes CASSQDGGLAVSYNEQFF.

This chain joins TRBV11-1 and TRBJ2-7; D remains ambiguous. The V end was cut by 5 bases, the J end by 3 bases, with 8 bases between. The CDR3 consists of 12 residues. In germline, CDR1 is SGHAT, CDR2 FQDESV (reference sequence). Written as DNA, the CDR3 is TGTGCCAGCAGCCTCCGCGACTACGAGCAGTACTTC. Its protein product is CASSLRDYEQYF. The variable domain in full, with the rest retrieved from reference TRBV11-1 and TRBJ2-7, is EAEVAQSPRYKITEKSQAVAFWCDPISGHATLYWYRQILGQGPELLVQFQDESVVDDSQLPKDRFSAERLKGVDSTLKIQPAELGDSAMYLCASSLRDYEQYFGPGTRLTVT.

The chain recombines TRBV10-2 with TRBJ2-3, with D hard to call. Deletions cut 6 bases from V and 0 bases from J, with 7 bases between. The CDR3 length is 13 residues. Germline V gives CDR1 WSHSY, CDR2 SAAADI. For the CDR3, the DNA is TGCGCCAGCAGCAGGTATAGCACAGATACGCAGTATTTT. Its protein is CASSRYSTDTQYF.